The next 29 T cell receptor beta chains were all read from a single sample in a study of beta chain features in type 1 diabetes. cDNA synthesis used the whole RNA isolate, giving expressed TCRB sequences. TCRdb's table, derived via immunoSEQ multiplex PCR, lists solely in-frame clones and lacks some. Of about 900,000 clones listed, around a sixth were seen once; the top ten hold about 0.025%. Source material: naive CD4+ T cells from blood. These receptors were collected from a woman aged 18 to 35 in good health.

The chain uses TRBV7-9 and TRBJ2-7; 11 bases line up with TRBD1. The CDR3 covers 15 residues. Germline CDR1 is SEHNR and CDR2 is FQNEAQ (reference sequence). J was trimmed by 4 bases and V by 5 bases; bases with no gene match: 7. The chain's CDR3 is CASSPRTGGAYEQYF. In nucleotides, the CDR3 is TGTGCCAGCAGCCCCCGGACAGGGGGCGCATACGAGCAGTACTTC.

The chain carries TRBV7-9 and TRBJ2-5, with 7 bases lining up with TRBD1. This CDR3 has 16 amino acids. Trimming took 1 base from V and 4 from J; bases not matched to a gene: 9. The germline V gene encodes CDR1 SEHNR and CDR2 FQNEAQ (reference sequence). CDR3 amino acids: CASSLGDREWRETQYF. The CDR3 DNA sequence: TGTGCCAGCAGCTTAGGGGACAGAGAGTGGCGAGAGACCCAGTACTTC.

This clone was found a few times. The gene calls are TRBV10-2 and TRBJ2-1; 13 nucleotides line up with TRBD2. The junction had 10 bases not matched to a gene; V was cut back by 6 bases and J by 8 bases. Germline CDR1 reads WSHSY; CDR2 reads SAAADI. The CDR3 loop spans 16 amino acids. CDR3 amino acids: CASRLLGTSGNYEQFF. CDR3 bases: TGCGCCAGCAGACTGCTAGGGACTAGCGGGAACTATGAGCAGTTCTTC.

This clone was detected a few times. The chain combines TRBV5-6 with TRBJ1-4; possible D gene TRBD1, 5 bases. V was shortened by 0 bases and J by 11 bases, with 14 bases between the two germline ends. The CDR3 has 14 residues. Germline assignment: CDR1 SGHDT and CDR2 YYEEEE. CDR3 sequence reads: CASSLDPGGDKLFF. The CDR3 DNA sequence: TGTGCCAGCAGCTTGGACCCAGGTGGGGACAAACTGTTTTTT.

V usage is TRBV6-1 and J usage is TRBJ2-2; D gene unclear. The germline V gene encodes CDR1 MNHNS and CDR2 SASEGT. The CDR3 runs 15 residues. Trimming took off 4 bases at V and 5 bases at J, with 14 bases between the two ends. CDR3 bases: TGTGCCAGCAGTGTGAGTTGGACGCCGACCGGGGAGCTGTTTTTT. It codes for CASSVSWTPTGELFF.

The chain employs TRBV2 and TRBJ2-1; D may be TRBD1 or TRBD2 (5 bases each). V lost 3 bases, J lost 7 bases, and 16 bases lay in between. Germline V CDR1 and CDR2: SNHLY, FYNNEI. CDR3 size: 15 residues. The CDR3 reads CASSDSTRGWNEQFF. The CDR3 DNA is TGTGCCAGCAGTGATTCTACTAGGGGTTGGAATGAGCAGTTCTTC.

Regarding this clone: In the same sample, other DNA sequences code for this CDR3. The chain combines TRBV7-2 with TRBJ2-6; 8 bases agree with TRBD1. The germline V gene has CDR1 SGHTA and CDR2 FQGNSA. Trimming cost V 1 base and J 3 bases; bases outside gene matches: 8. The CDR3 length is 18 residues. CDR3 nucleotide sequence: TGTGCCAGCAGCTTAGGGGGGCAGGGGGCGAGTGGGGCCAACGTCCTGACTTTC. Translating it yields CASSLGGQGASGANVLTF.

On this clone: In the same sample, other DNA sequences code for this CDR3. The chain joins TRBV28 to TRBJ1-2, with unresolved D. Trimming stripped 1 base from V and 4 bases from J, with 7 bases between. In germline, CDR1 is MDHEN, CDR2 SYDVKM. The CDR3 runs to 13 residues. The CDR3 coding sequence is TGTGCCAGCAGTTTATCCGGATCCTATGGCTACACCTTC. Its translation: CASSLSGSYGYTF.

This clone has a handful of counts. The chain combines TRBV18 with TRBJ2-1; D is possibly TRBD2 (5 bases). The CDR3 is 15 residues long. Per germline, CDR1 KGHSH and CDR2 LQKENI. Deletions cut 5 bases from V and 1 base from J, with 12 bases between. CDR3 sequence (DNA): TGTGCCAGCTCAGGAGGTTGGTCGTCCTACAATGAGCAGTTCTTC. It is translated as CASSGGWSSYNEQFF.

This chain uses TRBV28 with TRBJ2-7, with a weak D call TRBD1 (6 bases). V lost 7 bases, J lost 1 base, and 11 bases lay in between. The CDR3 runs 13 residues. CDR1 is MDHEN, CDR2 SYDVKM, per germline. Written as DNA, the CDR3 is TGTGCCAGCAAAAACAGGGTTTCCTACGAGCAGTACTTC. Protein product: CASKNRVSYEQYF.

This clone was seen only a few times. V gene TRBV6-5 combines with J gene TRBJ2-7, with 11 bases matching TRBD2. The ends lost 5 bases at V and 3 bases at J; junction bases unmatched: 6. This CDR3 has 15 residues. Germline V CDR1 and CDR2: MNHEY, SVGAGI. CDR3 sequence: CASSPGTSGFYEQYF. The CDR3 nucleotides read TGTGCCAGCAGTCCCGGGACTAGCGGCTTCTACGAGCAGTACTTC.

This clone was seen a handful of times. The J gene is TRBJ2-7, the V gene TRBV28; D remains ambiguous. CDR3 length: 17 amino acids. The germline gives CDR1 MDHEN, CDR2 SYDVKM. Trimming left V 3 bases short and J 1 base short, with 19 bases between. The chain's CDR3 is CASSFVLGEKISYEQYF. The CDR3 DNA reads TGTGCCAGCAGTTTTGTCCTTGGAGAGAAGATATCCTACGAGCAGTACTTC.

This clone has a handful of counts. The chain joins TRBV19 to TRBJ2-1, with 7 nucleotides matching TRBD2. V was clipped by 5 bases and J by 12 bases; unmatched bases: 7. The CDR3 is 12 amino acids. Looked up from germline, CDR1 is LNHDA and CDR2 is SQIVND (reference sequence). CDR3 amino acids: CASSSGLGRQFF. CDR3 bases: TGTGCCAGTAGTTCAGGACTAGGACGGCAGTTCTTC.

The V gene is TRBV6-6, the J gene TRBJ2-5; 7 bases are shared with TRBD2. The CDR3 runs 15 residues. Per germline, CDR1 MNHNY and CDR2 SVGAGI (reference sequence). J was trimmed by 5 bases and V by 6 bases; bases with no gene match: 12. The CDR3 nucleotides read TGTGCCAGCAGCTACATGGGACTATCCTCGGAGACCCAGTACTTC. Protein sequence: CASSYMGLSSETQYF.

This clone appeared a few times. The rearrangement uses TRBV2 and TRBJ2-7, with 7 positions matching TRBD1. Germline CDR1 and CDR2: SNHLY and FYNNEI. V gave up 4 bases and J gave up 6 bases; unmatched junction bases: 6. This CDR3 contains 13 residues. Here the CDR3 DNA reads TGTGCCAGCAGTGGAGGGGGCCTTGGCGAGCAGTACTTC. Translation gives CASSGGGLGEQYF.

The CDR3 loop reads CASSPRDMRNTGELFF. CDR3 bases: TGTGCCAGCTCACCAAGGGACATGAGGAACACCGGGGAGCTGTTTTTT. The chain has TRBV18 and TRBJ2-2; tentatively, D is TRBD1 (6 bases). V was clipped by 2 bases and J by 1 base, with 11 bases between them. This CDR3 is built from 16 residues. CDR1 and CDR2 from the germline V gene are KGHSH and LQKENI.

This clone appeared a few times. This chain links TRBV7-9 with TRBJ2-5; the D gene is possibly TRBD1 (6 bases). Germline CDR1 is SEHNR and CDR2 is FQNEAQ (reference sequence). This CDR3 comprises 15 residues. V was clipped by 1 base and J by 0 bases, with 9 bases between them. CDR3: CASSLETGYQETQYF. The CDR3 nucleotides are TGTGCCAGCAGCTTAGAGACAGGCTACCAAGAGACCCAGTACTTC.

The chain joins TRBV7-9 to TRBJ2-7; no reliable D call. The germline V and J ends were trimmed by 4 bases and 6 bases, with 7 bases remaining between them. CDR1 and CDR2 from the germline V gene are SEHNR and FQNEAQ (reference sequence). CDR3 size: 11 residues. As DNA, the CDR3 is TGTGCCAGCAGCTCCGCTCTCGAGCAGTACTTC. It yields the protein CASSSALEQYF.

The chain couples TRBV5-1 to TRBJ2-1; TRBD1 aligns across 7 bases. Per the germline V gene, CDR1 is SGHRS and CDR2 is YFSETQ. The CDR3 extends over 15 amino acids. The trim removed 2 bases at V and 8 bases at J, leaving 10 bases unmatched. The CDR3 nucleotides read TGCGCCAGCAGCTTCCTGACAGGGACCAGGGATGAGCAGTTCTTC. Protein sequence: CASSFLTGTRDEQFF.

The CDR3 DNA reads as TGTGCCAGCAGCCCGTCGACACAAATGGCTTTCTTT. Translating gives CASSPSTQMAFF. The chain uses TRBV7-2 and TRBJ1-1; D is undetermined. Germline-derived CDR1 and CDR2 are SGHTA and FQGNSA. V shed 5 bases and J shed 11 bases, with 15 bases lying between them. The CDR3 covers 12 residues.

The chain couples TRBV18 to TRBJ2-4, with 7 bases aligning to TRBD2. Germline V gives CDR1 KGHSH, CDR2 LQKENI. J lost 2 bases, V lost 3 bases, and 4 bases had no gene match. The CDR3 length is 15 residues. The CDR3 DNA follows: TGTGCCAGCTCACCTAGCGGGTCGACCAAAAACATTCAGTACTTC. The encoded protein is CASSPSGSTKNIQYF.

This clone showed up just a few times. V usage is TRBV7-9 and J usage is TRBJ2-6; TRBD1 or TRBD2 may be the D gene (5 bases each). CDR3 size: 18 residues. V lost 5 bases and J lost 0, with 17 bases in between. Germline CDR1 SEHNR, CDR2 FQNEAQ (reference sequence). The CDR3 sequence: CASSVHTGPISGANVLTF. CDR3 in DNA: TGTGCCAGCAGCGTACATACGGGACCGATCTCTGGGGCCAACGTCCTGACTTTC.

This chain links TRBV28 with TRBJ2-2; 7 bases line up with TRBD2. The J segment lost 1 base and the V segment lost 7 bases, leaving 3 bases of the junction unmatched. This CDR3 is built from 14 residues. The V gene's germline CDR1 is MDHEN and CDR2 SYDVKM. CDR3 protein: CASMSGMNTGELFF. The CDR3 bases are TGTGCCAGCATGAGCGGGATGAACACCGGGGAGCTGTTTTTT.

The rearrangement joins TRBV29-1 to TRBJ2-5; D possibly uses TRBD1 or TRBD2 (5 bases each). V lost 5 bases and J lost 4, with 23 bases in between. CDR1 is SQVTM, CDR2 ANQGSEA, per germline. The CDR3 contains 16 residues. The DNA for the CDR3 is TGCAGCGTTTTAACGGAACACGGCATTGGGGGAGAGACCCAGTACTTC. Amino acid sequence: CSVLTEHGIGGETQYF.

The chain couples TRBV7-9 to TRBJ2-2; D unresolved. This CDR3 comprises 15 residues. V was trimmed by 5 bases and J by 2 bases, leaving 12 bases between them. Germline assignment: CDR1 SEHNR and CDR2 FQNEAQ (reference sequence). The CDR3 DNA is TGTGCCAGCAGCCCCAGTAGACCCAACACCGGGGAGCTGTTTTTT. Amino acids: CASSPSRPNTGELFF.

The V gene is TRBV6-5, the J gene TRBJ1-2; 8 bases align to TRBD1. Germline CDR1 MNHEY, CDR2 SVGAGI. CDR3 length: 15 residues. V dropped 2 bases and J dropped 3; count of bases not matched to a gene: 5. CDR3 residues: CASSYIMGQDYGYTF. The CDR3 bases are TGTGCCAGCAGTTACATTATGGGACAGGACTATGGCTACACCTTC.

In its sample, this clone was seen once. The chain employs TRBV27 and TRBJ1-5, with 8 bases that match TRBD1. The CDR3 sequence is 16 residues long. Germline CDR1 is MNHEY and CDR2 is SMNVEV (reference sequence). Unmatched junction bases numbered 9, after V lost 6 bases and J lost 2 bases. The CDR3 region has the DNA TGTGCCAGCAGGACTCAGGGGGCTGGAGGCAATCAGCCCCAGCATTTT. It translates to CASRTQGAGGNQPQHF.

This clone turned up a few times. The chain has TRBV11-2 and TRBJ1-1; D is ambiguous. The CDR3 runs 13 residues. The ends were cut back, 0 bases at V and 11 bases at J, with 13 bases in the middle. The germline V gene has CDR1 SGHAT and CDR2 FQNNGV. Here the CDR3 DNA reads TGTGCCAGCAGCTTAGATCGGGCGACGGCGGCTTTCTTT. The encoded protein is CASSLDRATAAFF.

J is TRBJ2-5 and V is TRBV7-2, with D maybe TRBD2 (5 bases). The V end lost 5 bases, the J end lost 1 base, and 11 bases lay between the germline ends. The CDR3 contains 14 residues. Germline lookup yields CDR1 SGHTA and CDR2 FQGNSA. The CDR3 DNA is TGTGCCAGCAGCCTTAGGACTGCCCAAGAGACCCAGTACTTC. Translated, it gives CASSLRTAQETQYF.